This T cell receptor beta chain was identified during a study of blood T cell repertoires in COVID-19. About the study: Acute and convalescent COVID-19 samples came from the United States, Italy and Spain. From T cells, B-cell-depleted T cells, or PBMCs came the material, which was cDNA or gDNA.

As handled by the study authors: Amplification of reference gene primers provided the estimated nucleated cell counts. Profiling relied on immunoSEQ multiplex PCR, and the TCRdb table lists in-frame clones only, not all of them. V, J and clone size derive from that table, while D and trimming were established from the DNA sequence. The sample shows around 110,000 clones, around nine tenths of them seen only once. The sample holds one count of this clone. Sample: peripheral blood. The source is a man aged 40-49 years with acute or convalescent COVID-19.

The CDR3 spells CASSPTGLETQYF. In nucleotides, the CDR3 is TGTGCCAGCAGCCCGACAGGGTTGGAGACCCAGTACTTC. The rearrangement joins TRBV7-9 to TRBJ2-5; 7 bases are a match to TRBD1. The CDR3 extends over 13 amino acids. The V and J ends lost 5 bases and 5 bases, in that order; junction bases with no gene match: 5. CDR1 SEHNR and CDR2 FQNEAQ come from the germline V gene (reference sequence).